Sequencing of this T cell receptor beta chain was carried out in a study of Graves' ophthalmopathy and Graves' hyperthyroidism. Amplified material comprised TCR beta CDR3 regions derived from RNA transcripts. RT-PCR was first run with HTBI primers, then multiplex PCR in a second round. In TCRdb, the multiplex PCR reads were re-called with MiXCR into one record per CDR3 protein. The data show around 1,000,000 distinct CDR3 sequences, about two fifths seen once. Study observations and caveats: Clonotypes were expanded in thyroid at above 0.001 frequency, and most also appeared in blood. The model's prediction of ophthalmopathy progression had approximately 68% sensitivity and around 78% specificity.

Regarding this clonotype: The antigen remains undetermined.

This CDR3 contains 19 residues. Germline CDR1 reads SGHTA; CDR2 reads FQGNSA. The V and J ends lost 1 base and 6 bases, in that order; junction bases with no gene match: 17. Clinical symptoms, serum thyroxine, TRAb, thyroid ultrasound and orbital computed tomography were relied on for diagnosis. This chain links TRBV7-2 with TRBJ1-5, with 8 nucleotides matching TRBD1. The clonotype comes from an adult man with Graves' hyperthyroidism. Sequenced material: peripheral blood or thyroid tissue (not recorded which). The CDR3 is CASSLGLRVGTGSSQPQHF. CDR3 nucleotide sequence: TGTGCCAGCAGCTTAGGCCTGAGGGTGGGGACAGGTTCTTCTCAGCCCCAGCATTTT.